The 9 T cell receptor beta chains listed next were all sequenced from one sample in a study of immune evolution from preneoplasia to lung adenocarcinoma. Some clones are missing from TCRdb's copy, which holds only in-frame ones; the method was immunoSEQ multiplex PCR. The sample lists some 16,000 clones; approximately 86% were seen once. The sequenced sample was FFPE invasive lung adenocarcinoma tissue. The receptors derive from a person between 70 and 80 years old with invasive lung adenocarcinoma.

The chain has TRBV4-1 and TRBJ2-7; perhaps TRBD2 as D (6 bases). V shed 6 bases and J shed 1 base, with 16 bases lying between them. The CDR3 extends over 15 amino acids. Per germline, CDR1 MGHRA and CDR2 YSYEKL. CDR3 loop: CASSRTLEGSYEQYF. The CDR3 DNA reads TGCGCCAGCAGTCGAACATTGGAGGGGTCCTACGAGCAGTACTTC.

V and J are TRBV7-2 and TRBJ2-6; no definite D call. V lost 5 bases and J lost 4, with 15 bases in between. The CDR3 is 16 amino acids. Germline CDR1 is SGHTA and CDR2 is FQGNSA. The CDR3 is CASSPRAANGANVLTF. The CDR3 bases are TGTGCCAGCAGCCCCCGGGCAGCGAACGGGGCCAACGTCCTGACTTTC.

The genes are TRBV6-4 and TRBJ2-1; D unclear. The CDR3 runs to 16 residues. CDR1 and CDR2 (germline): MRHNA, SNTAGT. Trimming shortened V by 0 bases and J by 5 bases, and 14 bases separated the two germline ends. In DNA form, the CDR3 reads TGTGCCAGCAGTGACTCATTAAACTTTGGGAACAATGAGCAGTTCTTC. It codes for CASSDSLNFGNNEQFF.

This clone was recorded once. The chain links TRBV6-1 to TRBJ1-5, with a tentative D call TRBD1 (6 bases). Between the trimmed V and J ends, which lost 9 bases and 3 bases, there was a span of 9 bases. This CDR3 is 12 amino acids long. CDR1 and CDR2 (germline): MNHNS, SASEGT. CDR3 region: CASGQFNQPQHF. The DNA of the CDR3 is TGTGCCAGTGGACAGTTCAATCAGCCCCAGCATTTT.

The chain couples TRBV7-6 to TRBJ1-2; the D gene is possibly TRBD1 (6 bases). The CDR3 runs to 15 residues. With 5 bases removed from V and 8 bases from J, the gap between germline ends came to 21 bases. Germline CDR1 SGHVS, CDR2 FNYEAQ. The CDR3 nucleotides read TGTGCCAGCAGCCGTACACAGGACAGCCCTAAAGGCTACACCTTC. Its protein product is CASSRTQDSPKGYTF.

The rearrangement joins TRBV5-1 to TRBJ1-1; 7 nucleotides agree with TRBD1. CDR1 and CDR2 from the germline V gene are SGHRS and YFSETQ. The CDR3 covers 15 residues. The V gene end was trimmed by 0 bases and the J gene end by 0 bases; junction bases not matched to a gene: 2. The CDR3 DNA follows: TGCGCCAGCAGCTTGGCGGGACAGATGAACACTGAAGCTTTCTTT. Translating gives CASSLAGQMNTEAFF.

The rearrangement uses TRBV4-1 and TRBJ2-7; D is perhaps TRBD2 (6 bases). The V gene's germline CDR1 is MGHRA and CDR2 YSYEKL. Trimming left V 0 bases short and J 5 bases short, with 11 bases between. The CDR3 has 14 amino acids. The CDR3 loop reads CASSQDLRRDEQYF. Written as DNA, the CDR3 is TGCGCCAGCAGCCAAGATCTTCGGAGGGACGAGCAGTACTTC.

The V and J genes are TRBV6-1 and TRBJ2-3; D possibly corresponds to TRBD2 (6 bases). There are 14 residues in the CDR3. V lost 5 bases, J lost 0 bases, and 9 bases lay in between. Germline V CDR1 and CDR2: MNHNS, SASEGT. The CDR3 DNA is TGTGCCAGCAGTCAGACTAGGAGCACAGATACGCAGTATTTT. Its translation: CASSQTRSTDTQYF.

This chain uses TRBV10-2 with TRBJ2-1, with D possibly matching TRBD1 (6 bases). Germline V gene lookup returns CDR1 WSHSY and CDR2 SAAADI. This CDR3 has 19 residues. The V end lost 7 bases, the J end lost 2 bases, and 27 bases lay between the germline ends. CDR3: CASIRDTLEKGGTYNEQFF. As DNA, the CDR3 is TGCGCCAGCATCCGGGACACACTGGAAAAGGGCGGTACCTACAATGAGCAGTTCTTC.